Following are 8 T cell receptor beta chains from one sample sequenced in a study of blood T cell repertoires in COVID-19. Sequenced by immunoSEQ multiplex PCR; TCRdb stores in-frame clones only, minus some. The sample has 210,000 or so clones, more than 70% seen once. The sample taken for sequencing was PBMCs or T cells enriched from blood (not recorded which). The origin of the receptors is a man aged 30 to 45 with acute COVID-19.

The chain uses TRBV10-3 and TRBJ2-1; D uncertain. CDR1 is ENHRY, CDR2 SYGVKD, per germline. The CDR3 runs 15 residues. V lost 6 bases and J 0 bases, leaving 12 bases between the germline ends. CDR3 loop: CAISPDSSSYNEQFF. The CDR3 DNA follows: TGTGCCATCAGCCCTGACTCGAGCTCCTACAATGAGCAGTTCTTC.

This clone was counted ten times or more. The V call is TRBV6-5, the J call TRBJ1-2; maybe TRBD1 (6 bases). The CDR3 length is 13 residues. V was pared by 5 bases and J by 6 bases, with 13 bases between. Germline CDR1 is MNHEY and CDR2 is SVGAGI. CDR3 amino acids: CASSLGGANGYTF. As DNA, the CDR3 is TGTGCCAGCAGTCTGGGGGGGGCCAATGGCTACACCTTC.

The rearrangement uses TRBV9 and TRBJ2-5; TRBD1 matches at 9 bases. This CDR3 has 16 residues. The V gene's germline CDR1 is SGDLS and CDR2 YYNGEE. V lost 3 bases and J lost 9; bases outside the gene matches: 15. CDR3 residues: CASSARPGTGSESQYF. The CDR3 DNA reads TGTGCCAGCAGCGCTCGTCCCGGGACAGGGAGTGAGTCCCAGTACTTC.

The chain uses TRBV27 and TRBJ2-7; a possible D gene is TRBD1 (5 bases). Trimming took 0 bases from V and 4 from J, leaving 10 bases between them. CDR1 and CDR2 from the germline V gene are MNHEY and SMNVEV (reference sequence). The CDR3 totals 14 residues. The CDR3: CASSLSVGVYEQYF. CDR3 DNA sequence: TGTGCCAGCAGTTTATCGGTAGGGGTATACGAGCAGTACTTC.

The chain uses TRBV7-3 and TRBJ1-5; D uncertain. Germline values: CDR1 SGHTA, CDR2 FQGTGA. V dropped 11 bases and J dropped 1 base, with 15 bases sitting between them. CDR3 length: 14 residues. CDR3 sequence reads: CAASLRVSNQPQHF. In DNA, the CDR3 is TGTGCCGCCTCCCTCCGGGTCAGCAATCAGCCCCAGCATTTT.

The rearrangement links TRBV2 to TRBJ2-3; the D gene is possibly TRBD2 (6 bases). V lost 7 bases, J lost 0 bases, and 11 bases lay in between. The germline V gene has CDR1 SNHLY and CDR2 FYNNEI. The CDR3 sequence is 14 residues long. The CDR3, as DNA: TGTGCCAGCACTCGGGCGGGAAGCACAGATACGCAGTATTTT. It encodes CASTRAGSTDTQYF.

This sequence joins TRBV2 and TRBJ1-1; D perhaps matches TRBD1 (6 bases). V was cut by 5 bases and J by 1 base, with 11 bases left in between. The CDR3 consists of 14 residues. Germline CDR1 SNHLY, CDR2 FYNNEI. In DNA form, the CDR3 reads TGTGCCAGCAGTTTAACAGGGACGAACACTGAAGCTTTCTTT. Its protein is CASSLTGTNTEAFF.

This clone showed up just a few times. This rearrangement joins TRBV30 to TRBJ1-2; 7 positions agree with TRBD1. Germline-derived CDR1 and CDR2 are GTSNPN and SVGIG (reference sequence). The length of the CDR3 is 13 residues. Germline trimming cut 0 bases from V and 4 bases from J; bases unmatched to any gene: 2. DNA for the CDR3: TGTGCCTGGAGTGTTGCAGGGGGCTATGGCTACACCTTC. It encodes CAWSVAGGYGYTF.